This TCR beta chain was sequenced during a study of blood T cell repertoires in COVID-19. Germline CDR1 reads SQVTM; CDR2 reads ANQGSEA. The CDR3 loop spans 14 amino acids. The V segment lost 7 bases and the J segment 0 bases; nucleotides outside the gene matches: 4. Profiled with immunoSEQ multiplex PCR; TCRdb holds only in-frame clones, not every one. Here the sample spans about 400,000 clones, approximately 89% being singletons. The specimen was PBMCs or T cells enriched from blood (not recorded which). This clonotype originated in a woman aged 25 to 39 who had recovered from COVID-19. The chain carries TRBV29-1 and TRBJ1-3, with 9 bases matching TRBD1. DNA for the CDR3: TGCAGCGCCTCACAGGGGGCCTCTGGAAACACCATATATTTT. Its translation is CSASQGASGNTIYF.